This entry describes one T cell receptor beta chain. No cognate antigen has been identified for it. The cohort comprised around 700 healthy bone marrow donors. All cohort members were sampled while nominally healthy, although unrecorded immune exposures were likely present. The donor tested CMV seronegative and was one of the 352 seronegative cohort members. A peripheral blood sample was provided by each donor, and peripheral blood mononuclear cells were used for TCR beta sequencing. The Qiagen DNeasy Blood Extraction Kit was used to extract genomic DNA from the blood cell samples. The CDR3 numbers 15 residues from cysteine through phenylalanine. The entry retains the CDR3 DNA only, 45 bases that are in frame from base 1. The CDR1 and CDR2 encoded by the germline V gene are MNHNS and SASEGT. V and J are trimmed by 6 bases and 5 bases, and the gene matches miss 9 bases of the junction. The library was prepared using the immunoSEQ multiplex PCR assay. The multiplex PCR relied on a mix of 60 forward primers for TCR Vbeta segments and 13 reverse primers for TCR Jbeta segments. The CDR3 region of rearranged TCR beta genes was amplified from genomic DNA with a multiplex PCR assay. The Illumina HiSeq System was used to sequence the amplified TCR beta libraries as 87-base-pair reads. The source study handled its data this way. In a later analysis, around 80 million unique TCR beta chains were counted across the roughly 700 repertoires, and roughly 11 million of these chains were shared by at least two donors. Raw reads were error-corrected and collapsed into unique sequences by a nearest-neighbor algorithm in which closely related sequences were merged to remove PCR and sequencing errors. CDR3 sequences were aligned to IMGT reference sequences to assign V, D and J gene segments. For a sequence to be retained, at least a six-nucleotide match to both a V gene segment and a J gene segment was required. A rearrangement counted as productive if the CDR3 had no stop codons and remained in frame with V and J, and every other rearrangement counted as non-productive. Following IMGT convention, CDR3 was defined as the stretch from the second conserved V-encoded cysteine up to the conserved J-encoded phenylalanine. The earlier analysis of roughly 590 of the donors excluded any sequence lacking an unambiguous match to a single V gene segment. An earlier analysis of a few hundred of the donors classified V segments as functional when productive rearrangements were above 56.7% and as segregating when the standard deviation between donors was above 5%. A statistical classification framework was developed to diagnose cytomegalovirus status using the catalog of TCR beta chain sequences. A later analysis assigned V and J genes by comparing TCR nucleotide sequences with IMGT/GENE-DB human TR gene sequences. Using the TCRdist pipeline, a later analysis assigned CDR3 sequences along with most-parsimonious VDJ recombination scenarios. In a later analysis, every TCR beta chain was defined by the combination of its CDR3 amino acid sequence and its V-gene family, and reads without a unique V-gene family were dropped. In a later analysis, several hundred highly shared, low-generation-probability nucleotide sequences were removed to address suspected cross-contamination and a sequencing artifact. In a later analysis, a clonal expansion index was calculated for each public chain from normalized within-repertoire ranks of inferred template counts. In a later analysis, generation probabilities were computed with a VDJ recombination model fitted to out-of-frame rearrangements, and the resulting probabilities were checked against IGoR. In a later analysis, TCR-TCR, TCR-HLA and TCR-CMV co-occurrence was scored with hypergeometric tests, and a repertoire-size bias correction was applied to TCR pairs. False discovery rates were estimated in a later analysis by permuting HLA or CMV assignments 20 times. In a later analysis, co-occurring TCRs were grouped using DBSCAN, and TCRdist sequence similarity was added for clustering within HLA-allele-positive subsets. Repertoires with fewer than 30,000 or more than 120,000 public chains, plus five repertoires with anomalous nucleotide sharing, were excluded from co-occurrence clustering. Entries here come from immuneACCESS through TCRdb and include only in-frame sequences with V and J called. Some clones fail to appear in such tables; in the studies checked, an unresolved V gene covers under half of the shortfall, and the cause of the remainder is unknown. V and J calls plus clone size are reproduced from that table; the DNA served to infer D and trimming. The sample table gives 60,000 to 80,000 clones. The top ten clones comprise roughly 0.8% of the sample.

This entry belongs to a study of cytomegalovirus exposure and HLA in healthy donors (dated by TCRdb to the late 2010s). Regarding the study in general: According to an earlier analysis of 550 to 750 of the donors, about 179 million T cells yielded 117 million unique TCR beta sequences and roughly 280 Gb of sequence data. Roughly 300 gigabases of sequencing data and tens of millions of unique TCR sequences were included in an early release covering about 620 HLA-typed donors. Of the roughly 400 genotyped donors, over 65% fell in the genetic ancestry cluster associated with self-reported Caucasian donors. The aim of the study was to test whether cataloging public T cell receptors could identify signatures of past pathogen exposure. Using immunosequencing, the study profiled T cell repertoires from fewer than 850 subjects and related those repertoires to cytomegalovirus serostatus. Along with the approximately 620-subject first cohort, a separate validation cohort of 120 different subjects was used. To predict cytomegalovirus infection status, the study brought together high-throughput TCR immunosequencing, statistical association of individual TCRs with disease status, and machine learning. In a later analysis, previously published TCR beta repertoires from 600 to 850 donors were re-analyzed and high-resolution HLA genotyping was added so that TCR occurrence patterns could be studied. The later analysis used no new phenotypic data to find candidate immune exposures, relying instead on TCR beta sequences and their occurrence across donors. An earlier analysis of approximately 580 of the donors used high-throughput TCR beta sequencing to judge whether each TCR beta V gene segment behaved as functional or pseudogenic. Donor age, sex, ethnicity and CMV serostatus were compiled together with the repertoire data. Genome-wide SNP genotypes for about 65% of the 666 donors were used in a later genetic analysis, which treated that subset as a discovery cohort. Every repertoire in the discovery cohort had been generated on one and the same sequencing platform. Class I and class II HLA loci were covered by the typing at four-digit resolution. Typing coverage differed by locus: A, B, C, DRB1 and DQB1 were typed in roughly 620-640 donors, DQA1 in about 510, DPA1 in 606, and DPB1 in 400 to 480. About five DR-DQ haplotypes were handled as single units for association and clustering because linkage in the cohort was strong. Among 300 to 450 genotyped donors of the cohort, an average of about 240,000 unique TCR beta nucleotide sequences were sequenced per donor, 15% to 20% of them non-productive. What the work shows at the level of the full study, not this receptor alone: When HLA alleles, especially DR and DQ, strongly co-occurred, TCR associations were difficult to assign to individual alleles. In a later genetic analysis, fewer N-insertions in productive TCRs were reported among donors in an Asian-associated ancestry cluster than the roughly 700-donor mean. In a later analysis, the rate of TCR association differed among HLA loci, with DRB1 alleles having the most associated TCRs and HLA-C alleles having the fewest. Correlated functional status among segregating V segments might reflect linkage disequilibrium, but an unknown experimental factor could not be ruled out. Because counts were too low, seventeen rarely observed V segments, including chromosome 9 orphons, were excluded from the earlier analysis of 587 of the donors. CMV serostatus was the only immune exposure information available for the cohort. Most TCR sequences were seen in very few donors, while some public TCRs were found in many individuals. A further reported finding was that TCR beta sequences accurately predicted the HLA-A and HLA-B alleles for most subjects in the first cohort. According to a later analysis, parvovirus B19, influenza, CMV and Epstein-Barr virus appeared linked to several top co-occurrence clusters. A later analysis found that HLA-associated TCR beta chains were more clonally expanded and had lower generation probabilities than equally common non-associated chains. A group of highly shared sequence variants was considered likely to be a technical artifact of the sequencing pipeline. Because HLA typing was missing for some donors at each locus, association tests included only the typed subset. An earlier analysis of approximately 590 of the donors showed that most TCR beta V segments appeared in productive rearrangements either about 87% or about 30% of the time, which broadly matched IMGT annotations. A total of some 180 TCR beta chains were listed by the study as associated with cytomegalovirus. Because the 87-base-pair reads could not distinguish some IMGT-functional V segments, including TRBV6-2 and TRBV6-3, those segments were excluded. The classifier was reported to diagnose cytomegalovirus status with high specificity and sensitivity in both the original cohort and the validation cohort. At a false discovery rate of 0.05, a later analysis linked 16,951 TCR beta sequences to specific HLA alleles. A few of the identified cytomegalovirus-associated TCR beta chains were confirmed in vitro to be specific for cytomegalovirus antigens. The authors suggested that the approach could potentially be generalized to other disease states and immunological phenotypes. Most CMV-associated TCR beta chains appeared to be HLA-restricted in a later analysis, and the HLA associations seemed to be driven largely by CMV exposure. Only TCR beta chains were sequenced in this cohort, and the absence of alpha or paired-chain data limited detectable features. The presence/absence analyses assumed that sequencing depth was roughly uniform across donors, and that assumption may not be true. An association between a missense DCLRE1C variant and V-gene and J-gene trimming of TCR beta chains was found in a later genetic analysis and replicated in an independent cohort.

The sequence links TRBV6-1 to TRBJ2-7, with 11 middle bases fitting TRBD2. This TCR came from a boy younger than 18 in good health and CMV-seronegative. The sample comprised PBMCs. The DNA sequence is TGTGCCAGCAGCCGGACTACTAGCGGGAGCGACGAGCAGTACTTC. Translated, it reads CASSRTTSGSDEQYF.